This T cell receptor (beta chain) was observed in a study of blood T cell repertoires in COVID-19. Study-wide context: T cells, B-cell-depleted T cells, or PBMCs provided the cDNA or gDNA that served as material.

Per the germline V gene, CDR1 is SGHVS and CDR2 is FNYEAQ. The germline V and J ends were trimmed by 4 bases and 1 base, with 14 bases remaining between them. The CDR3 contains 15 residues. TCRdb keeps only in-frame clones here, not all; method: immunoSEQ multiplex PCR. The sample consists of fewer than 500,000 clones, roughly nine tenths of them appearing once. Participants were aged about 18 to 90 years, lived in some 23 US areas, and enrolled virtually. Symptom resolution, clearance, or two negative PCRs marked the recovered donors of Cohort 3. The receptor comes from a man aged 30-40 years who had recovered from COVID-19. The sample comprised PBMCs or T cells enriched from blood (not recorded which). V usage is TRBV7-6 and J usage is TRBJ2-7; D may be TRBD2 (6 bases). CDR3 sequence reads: CASSSTDGGSYEQYF. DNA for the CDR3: TGTGCCAGCAGCTCAACAGACGGGGGATCCTACGAGCAGTACTTC.